These 15 T cell receptor beta chains share one sample of origin, sequenced in a study of human T cells and chemical hapten exposure. Stated time point: pre-sensitization, week 0. Indicated treatment: therapeutic diphenylcyclopropenone sensitization with weekly scalp DPC. A single record per CDR3 protein comes from TCRdb applying MiXCR to the RACE reads. Of tens of thousands of distinct CDR3 sequences in the sample, about 9% were seen once. Sequencing used whole blood, obtained in connection with sensitization to the hapten diphenylcyclopropenone (DPC). These TCRs come from a woman between 35 and 50 years old with alopecia areata. Some clones in this sample may be carry-over from other donors' samples.

The V and J genes are TRBV2 and TRBJ2-7; 8 bases fit TRBD2. Per germline, CDR1 SNHLY and CDR2 FYNNEI. V lost 7 bases, J lost 2 bases, and 13 bases stayed unmatched. This CDR3 has 16 amino acids. For the CDR3, the DNA is TGTGCCAGCATCCAATCCTGGGTAGCGGGGACCTACGAGCAGTACTTC. The encoded protein is CASIQSWVAGTYEQYF.

This clonotype was counted ten times or more. V and J are TRBV4-1 and TRBJ1-2; D remains unclear. Germline V lookup: CDR1 MGHRA, CDR2 YSYEKL. This CDR3 contains 16 residues. V dropped 0 bases and J dropped 8 bases, with 19 bases sitting between them. The CDR3 nucleotides read TGCGCCAGCAGCCAAGATCCGAGTAACGTATTCGGGGGCTACACCTTC. Protein sequence: CASSQDPSNVFGGYTF.

The V gene is TRBV7-2, the J gene TRBJ2-7; maybe TRBD1 (6 bases). V lost 5 bases, J lost 6 bases, and 17 bases lay in between. CDR1 SGHTA and CDR2 FQGNSA come from the germline V gene. The CDR3 loop spans 14 amino acids. CDR3 sequence reads: CASSMTGTSIEQYF. The CDR3 coding sequence is TGTGCCAGCAGCATGACCGGGACATCCATCGAGCAGTACTTC.

This clonotype was observed a handful of times. This rearrangement joins TRBV20-1 to TRBJ1-4; 9 bases line up with TRBD1. Trimming removed 6 bases from V and 7 bases from J; junction bases left unmatched: 9. Germline CDR1 reads DFQATT; CDR2 reads SNEGSKA (reference sequence). The CDR3 covers 14 residues. The DNA for the CDR3 is TGCAGTGCATCTCCGGGGACAGGGAGTGAAAAACTGTTTTTT. Its translation is CSASPGTGSEKLFF.

This clonotype was detected ten times or more. The chain couples TRBV4-1 to TRBJ2-1, with a weak D call TRBD1 (7 bases). Trimming removed 5 bases from V and 7 bases from J, with 15 bases in between. The CDR3 runs 14 residues. Germline V gives CDR1 MGHRA, CDR2 YSYEKL. The CDR3 loop reads CASSVTRGDNEQFF. The CDR3 DNA reads as TGCGCCAGCAGCGTGACCAGGGGGGATAATGAGCAGTTCTTC.

This clonotype was recorded a few times. The chain uses TRBV11-1 and TRBJ1-6, with unresolved D. Germline CDR1 SGHAT, CDR2 FQDESV (reference sequence). V was clipped by 5 bases and J by 4 bases, with 9 bases between them. There are 14 residues in the CDR3. In DNA form, the CDR3 reads TGTGCCAGCAGCGTGGCAGGATATAATTCACCCCTCCACTTT. Protein: CASSVAGYNSPLHF.

This clonotype was seen only a few times. The chain links TRBV3-2 to TRBJ1-6; the tabulated D call, TRBD1, remains unverified against the DNA. TRBV3-2 is tagged as a pseudogene. The CDR3 has 17 residues. CDR3: CASSHPTGTRRNSPLHF. Written as DNA, the CDR3 is TGTGCCAGCAGCCATCCAACCGGGACAAGGAGAAATTCACCCCTCCACTTT.

This clonotype was found many times. The chain uses TRBV6-4 and TRBJ2-1, with D possibly being TRBD2 (5 bases). This CDR3 is 13 amino acids long. Trimming removed 4 bases from V and 3 bases from J, with 7 bases in between. CDR1 is MRHNA, CDR2 SNTAGT, per germline. CDR3 DNA: TGTGCCAGCAGTGCGGGGAGCTACAATGAGCAGTTCTTC. It translates to CASSAGSYNEQFF.

Many counts were recorded for this clonotype. The chain recombines TRBV6-2 or TRBV6-3 with TRBJ2-7, with D maybe TRBD1 (6 bases). V lost 6 bases to trimming and J lost 5 bases, with 17 bases between them. This CDR3 has 14 amino acids. CDR1 MNHEY and CDR2 SVGEGT come from the germline V gene. The CDR3 nucleotides are TGTGCCAGCAGCGGACAGTTCCTCCCCGACGAGCAGTACTTC. It is translated as CASSGQFLPDEQYF.

The chain joins TRBV6-6 to TRBJ1-3, with TRBD1 matching over 12 bases. The J segment lost 4 bases and the V segment lost 2 bases, leaving 6 bases of the junction unmatched. In germline, CDR1 is MNHNY, CDR2 SVGAGI (reference sequence). The CDR3 spans 17 residues. For the CDR3, the DNA is TGTGCCAGCAGTTACCGCCCGGGACAGGGGGCAGGAAACACCATATATTTT. Residues: CASSYRPGQGAGNTIYF.

The J gene is TRBJ2-3, the V gene TRBV6-6, with D uncertain. Germline CDR1 is MNHNY and CDR2 is SVGAGI (reference sequence). The CDR3 is made up of 16 amino acids. Trimming took off 5 bases at V and 2 bases at J, with 17 bases between the two ends. In DNA, the CDR3 is TGTGCCAGCAGTCACGAGCCCTGGACCGTCACAGATACGCAGTATTTT. As protein: CASSHEPWTVTDTQYF.

The chain uses TRBV28 and TRBJ1-1, with D possibly being TRBD1 (5 bases). This CDR3 has 13 residues. V was shortened by 4 bases and J by 5 bases, with 11 bases between the two germline ends. Looked up from germline, CDR1 is MDHEN and CDR2 is SYDVKM. Written as DNA, the CDR3 is TGTGCCAGCAGTTCCCAGGGATCGACTGAAGCTTTCTTT. Protein: CASSSQGSTEAFF.

This clonotype was detected ten times or more. CDR3 loop: CASSRGSVGTDTQYF. The CDR3 coding sequence is TGCGCCAGCAGCCGCGGTAGCGTAGGCACAGATACGCAGTATTTT. This chain links TRBV5-1 with TRBJ2-3, with D perhaps TRBD2 (5 bases). The length of the CDR3 is 15 residues. Trimming took 4 bases from V and 1 from J, leaving 13 bases between them. Germline CDR1 is SGHRS and CDR2 is YFSETQ.

This clonotype was detected a few times. This chain's CDR3 is CASSSGKTTVVQETQYF. The DNA of the CDR3 is TGTGCCAGCAGTTCCGGCAAAACGACGGTGGTACAAGAGACCCAGTACTTC. This chain connects TRBV11-1 to TRBJ2-5; no reliable D call. The CDR3 is 17 residues long. Trimming removed 6 bases at V and 2 bases at J, with 22 bases between. Germline V gives CDR1 SGHAT, CDR2 FQDESV (reference sequence).

The CDR3 spells CASSPYRGSGELFF. As DNA, the CDR3 is TGTGCCAGCAGCCCTTACAGGGGATCCGGGGAGCTGTTTTTT. The chain uses TRBV9 and TRBJ2-2, with 7 bases fitting TRBD1. This CDR3 has 14 amino acids. Per the germline V gene, CDR1 is SGDLS and CDR2 is YYNGEE. Germline trimming cut 4 bases from V and 6 bases from J; bases unmatched to any gene: 6.